A selection of T cell receptor beta chains follows, all from one sample in a study of cytomegalovirus exposure and HLA in healthy donors. Sequencing was performed with immunoSEQ multiplex PCR; in TCRdb, only in-frame clones are kept and a portion is missing. The repertoire table contains about 59,000 clones. The material sequenced was PBMCs. These receptors were obtained from a man aged 30 to 45 in good health and CMV-seropositive. Both conserved end residues are part of each CDR3. D genes are given only for firm matches.

d_call: -; j_call: TRBJ2-5; v_call: TRBV6-5; cdr3_nt: TGTGCCAGCAGGTCCGACACCGCCTGGACCCAGTACTTC; cdr3_aa: CASRSDTAWTQYF
d_call: TRBD1; j_call: TRBJ2-1; v_call: TRBV4-1; cdr3_nt: TGCGCCAGCAGACGGACAGGGGGCCCCAATGAGCAGTTCTTC; cdr3_aa: CASRRTGGPNEQFF
d_call: TRBD1; j_call: TRBJ2-5; v_call: TRBV5-1; cdr3_nt: TGCGCCAGCAGCACCGGGACAGTAAAAGAGACCCAGTACTTC; cdr3_aa: CASSTGTVKETQYF
d_call: -; j_call: TRBJ2-5; v_call: TRBV30; cdr3_nt: TGTGCCGGGAGCCGACGGGGAATTCTGGAAGAGACCCAGTACTTC; cdr3_aa: CAGSRRGILEETQYF
d_call: -; j_call: TRBJ2-3; v_call: TRBV29-1; cdr3_nt: TGCAGCGGCCATACAGGGACAGATACGCAGTATTTT; cdr3_aa: CSGHTGTDTQYF
d_call: TRBD1; j_call: TRBJ2-7; v_call: TRBV5-1; cdr3_nt: TGCGCCAGCAGCGGGAGGACAGGGACCTACGAGCAGTACTTC; cdr3_aa: CASSGRTGTYEQYF
d_call: -; j_call: TRBJ1-2; v_call: TRBV7-2; cdr3_nt: TGTGCCAGCAGCTTAGCTCGGGACTATGGCTACACCTTC; cdr3_aa: CASSLARDYGYTF
d_call: -; j_call: TRBJ2-1; v_call: TRBV10-1; cdr3_nt: TGCGCCAGGATCCCCGGCGGGGAGTACAATGAGCAGTTCTTC; cdr3_aa: CARIPGGEYNEQFF
d_call: TRBD1; j_call: TRBJ2-3; v_call: TRBV30; cdr3_nt: TGTGCCTGGAGACGGGGGACAGGGGGCACAGATACGCAGTATTTT; cdr3_aa: CAWRRGTGGTDTQYF
d_call: TRBD1; j_call: TRBJ1-1; v_call: TRBV6-5; cdr3_nt: TGTGCCACTCAGAGGGGGCCTGAAGCTTTCTTT; cdr3_aa: CATQRGPEAFF
d_call: TRBD1; j_call: TRBJ2-5; v_call: TRBV14; cdr3_nt: TGTGCCAGCAGCCCCAGGACAGGGAGGGAGACCCAGTACTTC; cdr3_aa: CASSPRTGRETQYF
d_call: TRBD1; j_call: TRBJ2-2; v_call: TRBV5-1; cdr3_nt: TGCGCCAGCAGCTTGGCGAAGACAGGGGGCCAGACCGGGGAGCTGTTTTTT; cdr3_aa: CASSLAKTGGQTGELFF
d_call: -; j_call: TRBJ2-7; v_call: TRBV7-6; cdr3_nt: TGTGCCAGCAGCTTAGAAGCGGAGAGCTCCTACGAGCAGTACTTC; cdr3_aa: CASSLEAESSYEQYF
d_call: -; j_call: TRBJ2-7; v_call: TRBV7-9; cdr3_nt: TGTGCCAGCAGCTTAGCCGGGACATCCTACGAGCAGTACTTC; cdr3_aa: CASSLAGTSYEQYF
d_call: TRBD1; j_call: TRBJ2-5; v_call: TRBV6-6; cdr3_nt: TGTGCCAGCACCGGACAGGGAGAAAAGACCCAGTACTTC; cdr3_aa: CASTGQGEKTQYF
d_call: TRBD1; j_call: TRBJ1-2; v_call: TRBV29-1; cdr3_nt: TGCAGTGGAGCCGGGACAGTGGGTGGCTACACCTTC; cdr3_aa: CSGAGTVGGYTF
d_call: -; j_call: TRBJ2-2; v_call: TRBV25-1; cdr3_nt: TGTGCCAGCGGGCTGACAGGGAACACCGGGGAGCTGTTTTTT; cdr3_aa: CASGLTGNTGELFF
d_call: -; j_call: TRBJ2-7; v_call: TRBV9; cdr3_nt: TGTGCCAGCAGCGTAGCTACTGGGGGGAAAGGGTTGACCGAGCAGTACTTC; cdr3_aa: CASSVATGGKGLTEQYF
d_call: -; j_call: TRBJ2-1; v_call: TRBV7-3; cdr3_nt: TGTGCCAGCAGCTTAATGGTGGGAGGGGGCAATGAGCAGTTCTTC; cdr3_aa: CASSLMVGGGNEQFF
d_call: -; j_call: TRBJ1-1; v_call: TRBV2; cdr3_nt: TGTGCCAGCAAGGCTCTAACAGAAAACACTGAAGCTTTCTTT; cdr3_aa: CASKALTENTEAFF
d_call: TRBD2; j_call: TRBJ2-7; v_call: TRBV5-4; cdr3_nt: TGTGCCAGCCCCATTCTCCGGGACTACTCCTACGAGCAGTACTTC; cdr3_aa: CASPILRDYSYEQYF
d_call: -; j_call: TRBJ2-5; v_call: TRBV6-5; cdr3_nt: TGTGCCACAGTAGGGGGGGCAGAGACCCAGTACTTC; cdr3_aa: CATVGGAETQYF
d_call: -; j_call: TRBJ2-6; v_call: TRBV6-1; cdr3_nt: TGTGCCAGCAGTGAAGCGGACAGCTCTGGGGCCAACGTCCTGACTTTC; cdr3_aa: CASSEADSSGANVLTF
d_call: -; j_call: TRBJ1-2; v_call: TRBV29-1; cdr3_nt: TGCAGCGTATTGGGGGGAGATGGCTACACCTTC; cdr3_aa: CSVLGGDGYTF
d_call: TRBD1; j_call: TRBJ1-3; v_call: TRBV4-2; cdr3_nt: TGTGCCAGCAGCCCGGGACAGGGAGACGGAAACACCATATATTTT; cdr3_aa: CASSPGQGDGNTIYF
d_call: -; j_call: TRBJ2-5; v_call: TRBV7-7; cdr3_nt: TGTGCTAGCAGCCCGGCGGGGGGACAGACCCTGTCGTGGACCCAGTACTTC; cdr3_aa: CASSPAGGQTLSWTQYF
d_call: -; j_call: TRBJ1-1; v_call: TRBV7-9; cdr3_nt: TGTGCCAGCAGTTTTTATGGACTGCAGGACACTGAAGCTTTCTTT; cdr3_aa: CASSFYGLQDTEAFF
d_call: -; j_call: TRBJ2-3; v_call: TRBV7-9; cdr3_nt: TGTGCCAGCAGCCGGGGTAGCACAGATACGCAGTATTTT; cdr3_aa: CASSRGSTDTQYF
d_call: TRBD2; j_call: TRBJ2-1; v_call: TRBV19; cdr3_nt: TGTGCCAGTAGTTCGACTAGCGGGAGTGGGTTCTTC; cdr3_aa: CASSSTSGSGFF
d_call: -; j_call: TRBJ2-2; v_call: TRBV4-1; cdr3_nt: TGCGCCAGCAGCCCTGTGGCAGACAGGATCACCGGGGAGCTGTTTTTT; cdr3_aa: CASSPVADRITGELFF
d_call: TRBD2; j_call: TRBJ2-7; v_call: TRBV7-9; cdr3_nt: TGTGCCAGCAGCTTAGATGCAAGTGGGCTAGCGGTAACCTACGAGCAGTACTTC; cdr3_aa: CASSLDASGLAVTYEQYF
d_call: TRBD1; j_call: TRBJ2-7; v_call: TRBV6-6; cdr3_nt: TGTGCCAGCAGTTATCCCCAGGACAGGGGCCACGAGCAGTACTTC; cdr3_aa: CASSYPQDRGHEQYF
d_call: -; j_call: TRBJ1-2; v_call: TRBV6-1; cdr3_nt: TGTGCCAGCAGTGAAGCGGCCCCTAGTCATGGCTACACCTTC; cdr3_aa: CASSEAAPSHGYTF
d_call: -; j_call: TRBJ2-2; v_call: TRBV5-1; cdr3_nt: TGCGCCAGCAGCTTGGGGATTGAGGGCGGGGAGCTGTTTTTT; cdr3_aa: CASSLGIEGGELFF
d_call: -; j_call: TRBJ1-5; v_call: TRBV2; cdr3_nt: TGTGCCAGCAGTGGTAGGACAAGTAGCAATCAGCCCCAGCATTTT; cdr3_aa: CASSGRTSSNQPQHF
d_call: -; j_call: TRBJ2-7; v_call: TRBV4-2; cdr3_nt: TGTGCCAGCAGCCAAGGGACAGTCCCCTACGAGCAGTACTTC; cdr3_aa: CASSQGTVPYEQYF
d_call: -; j_call: TRBJ1-2; v_call: TRBV9; cdr3_nt: TGTGCCAGCACAGCGAGCCCAGGGGAGTACGGCTACACCTTC; cdr3_aa: CASTASPGEYGYTF
d_call: TRBD1; j_call: TRBJ2-5; v_call: TRBV2; cdr3_nt: TGTGCCAGCAGTGGACAGGGGGCCCAAGAGACCCAGTACTTC; cdr3_aa: CASSGQGAQETQYF
d_call: -; j_call: TRBJ1-2; v_call: TRBV7-9; cdr3_nt: TGTGCCAGCAGATACAGGGAAAGTCTCTTTGGTGGCTACACCTTC; cdr3_aa: CASRYRESLFGGYTF
d_call: TRBD1; j_call: TRBJ1-6; v_call: TRBV27; cdr3_nt: TGTGCCAGCATGACAGGGTTTGTTAATTCACCCCTCCACTTT; cdr3_aa: CASMTGFVNSPLHF
d_call: TRBD2; j_call: TRBJ2-1; v_call: TRBV4-2; cdr3_nt: TGTGCCAGCAGCCAAGTCACTAGCGGGGCGTACAATGAGCAGTTCTTC; cdr3_aa: CASSQVTSGAYNEQFF
d_call: TRBD1; j_call: TRBJ2-7; v_call: TRBV11-3; cdr3_nt: TGTGCCACCGGACAGGGCGGCTACGAGCAGTACTTC; cdr3_aa: CATGQGGYEQYF
d_call: TRBD1; j_call: TRBJ1-4; v_call: TRBV6-6; cdr3_nt: TGTGCCAGCAGTTCTCAGGGGGCGAGTAATGAAAAACTGTTTTTT; cdr3_aa: CASSSQGASNEKLFF
d_call: TRBD1; j_call: TRBJ1-1; v_call: TRBV5-1; cdr3_nt: TGCGCCAGCAGCGTGACAGGGGGCGGCACTGAAGCTTTCTTT; cdr3_aa: CASSVTGGGTEAFF